These 27 T cell receptor beta chains were all obtained from the same sample, sequenced in a study of CD8+ T cells in alopecia areata. cDNA prepared by RNA extraction and subsequent reverse transcription served as the template for sequencing. Only in-frame clones appear in the TCRdb table, and some are missing; sequencing was by immunoSEQ multiplex PCR. The sample lists around 180,000 clones, 50% to 70% occurring once. Regarding treatment: oral pan-JAK inhibitor, 5-10 mg twice daily. The starting material was CD4+ T cells sorted from blood, obtained at week 49, from a patient treated with tofacitinib. The receptors stem from a human donor with alopecia areata.

The chain couples TRBV7-8 to TRBJ2-5; perhaps TRBD1 as D (6 bases). The CDR3 runs to 16 residues. Germline V gene sequence: CDR1 SGHVS, CDR2 FQNEAQ. V was shortened by 0 bases and J by 2 bases, with 13 bases between the two germline ends. CDR3 loop: CASSLAPGHTQETQYF. CDR3 DNA: TGTGCCAGCAGCTTAGCCCCGGGACATACGCAAGAGACCCAGTACTTC.

The chain uses TRBV15 and TRBJ2-7; D call uncertain. Germline CDR1 and CDR2: LNHNV and YYDKDF (reference sequence). The ends were cut back, 5 bases at V and 6 bases at J, with 8 bases in the middle. There are 11 residues in the CDR3. CDR3 DNA: TGTGCCACCAGCTCGGGCTCCGAGCAGTACTTC. It specifies CATSSGSEQYF.

V gene TRBV7-2 combines with J gene TRBJ2-5; D is perhaps TRBD2 (6 bases). There are 14 residues in the CDR3. V lost 5 bases and J 2 bases, leaving 12 bases between the germline ends. Germline CDR1 is SGHTA and CDR2 is FQGNSA. Written as DNA, the CDR3 is TGTGCCAGCAGCCACCGGGGGAAACAAGAGACCCAGTACTTC. Translation gives CASSHRGKQETQYF.

This clone was counted only a few times. The V gene is TRBV7-9, the J gene TRBJ2-3; no clear D gene. Trimming removed 5 bases from V and 3 bases from J, with 6 bases in between. Germline CDR1 and CDR2: SEHNR and FQNEAQ (reference sequence). This CDR3 spans 12 amino acids. Here the CDR3 reads CASSTQTDTQYF. The CDR3 nucleotides read TGTGCCAGCAGCACCCAAACAGATACGCAGTATTTT.

J is TRBJ1-1 and V is TRBV9; the D gene is possibly TRBD1 (6 bases). Trimming cost V 0 bases and J 0 bases, with 12 bases left between them. The CDR3 has 16 residues. Germline CDR1 SGDLS, CDR2 YYNGEE. The CDR3 sequence: CASSVEQGRVNTEAFF. The CDR3 DNA sequence: TGTGCCAGCAGCGTAGAACAGGGAAGGGTGAACACTGAAGCTTTCTTT.

This clone was picked up one time. The chain carries TRBV7-9 and TRBJ1-4; a possible D gene is TRBD1 (5 bases). The V gene lost 4 bases and the J gene lost 3 bases, with 15 bases spanning the gap. This CDR3 contains 16 residues. CDR1 is SEHNR and CDR2 is FQNEAQ in the germline V gene (reference sequence). Here the CDR3 reads CASSSGTQVANEKLFF. Here the CDR3 DNA reads TGTGCCAGCAGCTCAGGGACTCAAGTAGCTAATGAAAAACTGTTTTTT.

This sequence joins TRBV7-2 and TRBJ1-2; D gene ambiguous. V was shortened by 3 bases and J by 0 bases, with 8 bases between the two germline ends. This CDR3 region has 14 residues. The V gene's germline CDR1 is SGHTA and CDR2 FQGNSA. CDR3 region: CASSFGPTNYGYTF. The CDR3 region has the DNA TGTGCCAGCAGCTTTGGGCCCACTAACTATGGCTACACCTTC.

V usage is TRBV29-1 and J usage is TRBJ2-7; D call uncertain. From germline, CDR1 is SQVTM and CDR2 ANQGSEA. V shed 5 bases and J shed 4 bases, with 15 bases lying between them. CDR3 length equals 13 residues. The CDR3 protein is CSVQGKARYEQYF. The CDR3 DNA reads as TGCAGCGTTCAAGGGAAGGCGAGGTACGAGCAGTACTTC.

The chain carries TRBV15 and TRBJ2-1, with TRBD2 matching 11 bases. The CDR3 is made up of 20 amino acids. Germline CDR1 LNHNV, CDR2 YYDKDF (reference sequence). Trimming cost V 1 base and J 6 bases; bases outside gene matches: 17. For the CDR3, the DNA is TGTGCCACCAGCAGAGGCCTAGGACTAGCGGGTAAGAAAGGAGTCAATGAGCAGTTCTTC. Amino acids: CATSRGLGLAGKKGVNEQFF.

This clone was counted only a few times. The CDR3 DNA reads as TGTGCCAGCAGGGGACAGGCCTACGAGCAGTACTTC. This codes for CASRGQAYEQYF. The chain employs TRBV6-5 and TRBJ2-7; 8 nucleotides line up with TRBD1. The CDR3 loop spans 12 amino acids. The trim removed 6 bases at V and 2 bases at J, leaving 0 bases unmatched. Germline CDR1 reads MNHEY; CDR2 reads SVGAGI.

The V and J genes are TRBV4-3 and TRBJ2-3; tentatively, D is TRBD1 or TRBD2 (5 bases each). The germline gives CDR1 LGHNA, CDR2 YSLEER. Trimming stripped 1 base from V and 4 bases from J, with 12 bases between. This CDR3 is 15 amino acids long. The DNA of the CDR3 is TGCGCCAGCAGCCAAGTTTCAGGGAGCGCAGATACGCAGTATTTT. It yields the protein CASSQVSGSADTQYF.

The chain joins TRBV9 to TRBJ2-5, with D possibly being TRBD1 (5 bases). Trimming shortened V by 0 bases and J by 3 bases, and 9 bases separated the two germline ends. The CDR3 totals 14 residues. The germline gives CDR1 SGDLS, CDR2 YYNGEE. For the CDR3, the DNA is TGTGCCAGCAGCGTAGGCTTCAGGGAAGAGACCCAGTACTTC. It is translated as CASSVGFREETQYF.

About this clone: The same CDR3 is also encoded by other DNA sequences in this sample. The chain is built from TRBV29-1 and TRBJ1-1; D is perhaps TRBD1 (5 bases). Germline V gene data show CDR1 as SQVTM and CDR2 as ANQGSEA. Trimming pared 4 bases from V and 0 bases from J, leaving 9 bases between. The CDR3 is 13 residues long. The CDR3 sequence: CSVGGRLNTEAFF. DNA of the CDR3: TGCAGCGTTGGGGGACGGCTGAACACTGAAGCTTTCTTT. Filled out from reference TRBV29-1 and TRBJ1-1, the complete variable domain reads SAVISQKPSRDICQRGTSLTIQCQVDSQVTMMFWYRQQPGQSLTLIATANQGSEATYESGFVIDKFPISRPNLTFSTLTVSNMSPEDSSIYLCSVGGRLNTEAFFGQGTRLTVV.

The chain carries TRBV7-8 and TRBJ2-7; D gene uncertain. V shed 5 bases and J shed 4 bases, with 12 bases lying between them. CDR3 length: 13 amino acids. Germline V lookup: CDR1 SGHVS, CDR2 FQNEAQ. CDR3 nucleotides: TGTGCCAGCAGCCCACTCGCGTTTTACGAGCAGTACTTC. Amino acid sequence: CASSPLAFYEQYF.

V is TRBV29-1 and J is TRBJ1-2; 11 bases line up with TRBD1. V dropped 0 bases and J dropped 7; count of bases not matched to a gene: 7. Germline V gene lookup returns CDR1 SQVTM and CDR2 ANQGSEA. This CDR3 region has 15 residues. CDR3: CSVEDAGTGGIGYTF. The CDR3 DNA sequence: TGCAGCGTTGAAGACGCGGGGACAGGGGGGATTGGCTACACCTTC.

The chain is built from TRBV15 and TRBJ2-2, with D perhaps being TRBD1 or TRBD2 (6 bases each). This CDR3 comprises 13 residues. Germline CDR1 LNHNV, CDR2 YYDKDF (reference sequence). V dropped 9 bases and J dropped 5 bases, with 13 bases sitting between them. The CDR3 sequence: CATTSGATGELFF. The CDR3 DNA reads as TGTGCCACAACCTCGGGGGCAACCGGGGAGCTGTTTTTT.

The chain is built from TRBV29-1 and TRBJ1-4, with 7 bases identical to TRBD1. The J segment lost 5 bases and the V segment lost 5 bases, leaving 8 bases of the junction unmatched. Germline assignment: CDR1 SQVTM and CDR2 ANQGSEA. The CDR3 runs 14 residues. The CDR3 region has the DNA TGCAGCGTTACTCGGTCAGGGGGGAATGAAAAACTGTTTTTT. Amino acid sequence: CSVTRSGGNEKLFF.

The J gene is TRBJ1-5, the V gene TRBV30; D is unclear. Trimming stripped 0 bases from V and 8 bases from J, with 11 bases between. The V gene's germline CDR1 is GTSNPN and CDR2 SVGIG (reference sequence). The CDR3 sequence is 13 residues long. The CDR3 region is CAWSVKLAEPQHF. The CDR3 bases are TGTGCCTGGAGTGTGAAATTGGCGGAGCCCCAGCATTTT.

The chain joins TRBV7-6 to TRBJ2-1, with D perhaps TRBD2 (6 bases). Germline V lookup: CDR1 SGHVS, CDR2 FNYEAQ. V was pared by 1 base and J by 0 bases, with 10 bases between. The CDR3 spans 16 residues. CDR3 coding DNA: TGTGCCAGCAGCTTAGTTGGGAGGAGCTCCTACAATGAGCAGTTCTTC. Residues: CASSLVGRSSYNEQFF.

The chain recombines TRBV19 with TRBJ2-7; TRBD2 aligns across 12 bases. This CDR3 comprises 14 residues. Per germline, CDR1 LNHDA and CDR2 SQIVND (reference sequence). V trimming: 5 bases; J trimming: 4 bases; junction bases outside the gene matches: 3. This CDR3 reads CASSRTSGEYEQYF. The CDR3 bases are TGTGCCAGTAGTCGGACTAGCGGGGAGTACGAGCAGTACTTC.

The sample holds a few counts of this clone. The chain is built from TRBV4-1 and TRBJ2-1; 7 bases map to TRBD1. The V gene's germline CDR1 is MGHRA and CDR2 YSYEKL. The CDR3 sequence is 17 residues long. Trimming took 1 base from V and 5 from J; bases not matched to a gene: 11. The CDR3 is CASSQGPQGVVNNEQFF. CDR3 DNA: TGCGCCAGCAGCCAAGGACCTCAGGGGGTAGTTAACAATGAGCAGTTCTTC.

Only one count was recorded for this clone. The rearrangement joins TRBV7-2 to TRBJ2-6, with 10 bases lining up with TRBD1. The germline V gene encodes CDR1 SGHTA and CDR2 FQGNSA. J gave up 0 bases and V 3 bases, and 8 bases lay outside the gene matches. The CDR3 spans 19 residues. CDR3 sequence reads: CASSLVTGGPFSGANVLTF. In nucleotides, the CDR3 is TGTGCCAGCAGCTTGGTGACAGGGGGCCCGTTCTCTGGGGCCAACGTCCTGACTTTC.

The chain joins TRBV30 to TRBJ1-5; a possible D gene is TRBD1 (6 bases). Germline assignment: CDR1 GTSNPN and CDR2 SVGIG (reference sequence). Between the trimmed V and J ends, which lost 7 bases and 4 bases, there was a span of 11 bases. The CDR3 loop spans 12 amino acids. CDR3 sequence: CASRTGNQPQHF. CDR3 DNA sequence: TGTGCCTCGAGAACAGGGAATCAGCCCCAGCATTTT. Together with reference TRBV30 and TRBJ1-5, the CDR3 gives the full variable domain: SQTIHQWPATLVQPVGSPLSLECTVEGTSNPNLYWYRQAAGRGLQLLFYSVGIGQISSEVPQNLSASRPQDRQFILSSKKLLLSDSGFYLCASRTGNQPQHFGDGTRLSIL.

V is TRBV30 and J is TRBJ1-4; D unresolved. This CDR3 has 15 residues. The germline V gene encodes CDR1 GTSNPN and CDR2 SVGIG (reference sequence). V gave up 7 bases and J gave up 3 bases, with 18 bases separating them. The CDR3 DNA reads TGTGCCTCACGGTGGGGTTCTTCGGCTAATGAAAAACTGTTTTTT. Translated: CASRWGSSANEKLFF.

This chain uses TRBV29-1 with TRBJ2-1; 8 nucleotides agree with TRBD1. V shed 5 bases and J 7 bases; nucleotides not matched to a gene: 1. The CDR3 sequence is 11 residues long. Germline CDR1 SQVTM, CDR2 ANQGSEA. The CDR3 nucleotides read TGCAGCGTTCGGGACAGGAATGAGCAGTTCTTC. Translation: CSVRDRNEQFF.

The chain links TRBV28 to TRBJ2-7; TRBD1 is a possible D gene (6 bases). CDR1 is MDHEN and CDR2 is SYDVKM in the germline V gene. Trimming removed 10 bases at V and 0 bases at J, with 13 bases between. The CDR3 totals 13 residues. In DNA form, the CDR3 reads TGTGCCACCGTTGGGACAAACTCCTACGAGCAGTACTTC. Translated, it gives CATVGTNSYEQYF.

The chain employs TRBV9 and TRBJ2-1; 8 bases are a match to TRBD2. V lost 0 bases to trimming and J lost 8 bases; unmatched junction nucleotides: 4. The CDR3 contains 14 residues. CDR1 and CDR2 (germline): SGDLS, YYNGEE. This chain's CDR3 is CASSVVGGAYEQFF. Here the CDR3 DNA reads TGTGCCAGCAGCGTAGTCGGGGGGGCCTATGAGCAGTTCTTC.